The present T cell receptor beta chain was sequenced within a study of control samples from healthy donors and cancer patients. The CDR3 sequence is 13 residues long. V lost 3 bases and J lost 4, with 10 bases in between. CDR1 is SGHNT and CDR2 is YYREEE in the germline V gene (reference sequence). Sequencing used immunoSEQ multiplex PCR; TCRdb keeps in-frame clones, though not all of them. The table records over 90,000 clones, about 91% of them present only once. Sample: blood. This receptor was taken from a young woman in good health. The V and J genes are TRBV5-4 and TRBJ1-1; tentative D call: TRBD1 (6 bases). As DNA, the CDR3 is TGTGCCAGCAGCTATGCGGGGGCCACTGAAGCTTTCTTT. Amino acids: CASSYAGATEAFF.